This T cell receptor beta chain was obtained from a study of response to subunit inactivated influenza vaccine. Study outcomes and limitations: The authors suggested that every seasonal influenza vaccination recruits few new T cells.

TCRdb itself ran the RT-PCR reads through MiXCR, one entry per CDR3 protein. Of about 650,000 distinct CDR3 sequences in the sample, 12% to 15% were seen once. This clonotype was seen a handful of times. The antigen is unknown. CDR3 length equals 17 residues. Germline loops: CDR1 MNHEY, CDR2 SVGEGT. J lost 5 bases, V lost 7 bases, and 17 bases had no gene match. This receptor was identified in a man aged 45-60 years who received an inactivated influenza vaccine. Sequences were derived from PBMCs from blood, sampled roughly 2 weeks before vaccination. V is TRBV6-2 or TRBV6-3 and J is TRBJ2-5; 9 bases fit TRBD2. Here the CDR3 reads CASTSPASGIRRETQYF. In nucleotides, the CDR3 is TGTGCCAGCACCTCCCCTGCTAGCGGGATACGGCGGGAGACCCAGTACTTC.